A single sample gave rise to the 21 T cell receptor beta chains below, sequenced in a study of regulatory T cells in long-lasting Graves disease (dated by TCRdb to the early 2020s). The method was multiplex PCR. The sequencing machine was an Illumina HiSeq 4000. iRepertoire HTBI primers and Arm-PCR amplification of CDR3 regions were used to construct TCR beta libraries. TCRdb took the public reads, trimmed them with fastp at Q25, ran MiXCR for clone calling and kept in-frame beta chains. Rows with a matching CDR3 protein are joined into one entry that keeps the most common DNA and genes. The sample table lists a few hundred thousand distinct CDR3 sequences, about 18% of them with a count of one. In total, the top ten clones hold around 15% of the sample. What this sample's time point label stands for: newly diagnosed GD, antithyroid drugs for less than 3 months. For both TCR sequencing and RNA sequencing, RNA was extracted from PBMCs using TRIzol.

The same sample was also studied in work on T cells in Graves' hyperthyroidism and ophthalmopathy.

The sequencing used peripheral blood mononuclear cells (PBMCs), collected at new diagnosis, from a patient treated with antithyroid drugs. The receptors were gathered from a woman aged 25 to 45 with Graves disease. Donor details come from another sample of the same person, matched by shared clones.

This clonotype has ten or more counts. The chain links TRBV5-5 to TRBJ1-2, with D perhaps matching TRBD1 (5 bases). CDR3 length equals 15 residues. V was pared by 6 bases and J by 4 bases, with 19 bases between. CDR1 is SGHKS and CDR2 is YYEKEE in the germline V gene (reference sequence). The DNA of the CDR3 is TGTGCCAGCATCGTGGGACTTGGCCCCACCTATGGCTACACCTTC. It yields the protein CASIVGLGPTYGYTF.

This clonotype came up a few times. This may come from a read error, since a much larger clone is one base off. The chain has TRBV20-1 and TRBJ2-1; no clear D. CDR3 length equals 15 residues. Germline V gene lookup returns CDR1 DFQATT and CDR2 SNEGSKA (reference sequence). CDR3 loop: CSAEQWFEFGNKQFF. As DNA, the CDR3 is TGCAGTGCCGAGCAGTGGTTCGAGTTTGGCAATAAGCAGTTCTTC.

Ten or more counts support this clonotype. The chain has TRBV20-1 and TRBJ2-3; D may be TRBD2 (6 bases). Germline CDR1 reads DFQATT; CDR2 reads SNEGSKA (reference sequence). The CDR3 covers 13 residues. V was pared by 5 bases and J by 1 base, with 10 bases between. CDR3 residues: CSAGDWGTDTQYF. Written as DNA, the CDR3 is TGCAGTGCTGGGGACTGGGGCACAGATACGCAGTATTTT.

Ten or more counts support this clonotype. The chain recombines TRBV5-4 with TRBJ2-5; the D is unclear. This CDR3 has 15 amino acids. With 4 bases removed from V and 6 bases from J, the gap between germline ends came to 19 bases. Germline-derived CDR1 and CDR2 are SGHNT and YYREEE (reference sequence). Here the CDR3 reads CASSRPTTTRKTQYF. CDR3 nucleotide sequence: TGTGCCAGCAGCAGGCCGACAACTACGCGTAAGACCCAGTACTTC.

The sample holds a few counts of this clonotype. The chain uses TRBV9 and TRBJ2-1; a possible D gene is TRBD2 (5 bases). CDR1 SGDLS and CDR2 YYNGEE come from the germline V gene. Trimming stripped 0 bases from V and 7 bases from J, with 11 bases between. The length of the CDR3 is 14 residues. CDR3 residues: CASSVEEGLNEQFF. The CDR3 nucleotides read TGTGCCAGCAGCGTAGAAGAGGGCCTGAATGAGCAGTTCTTC.

With regard to this clonotype: A far larger clone is only one base removed, so a read error is likely. The chain carries TRBV7-2 and TRBJ1-1; D call uncertain. This CDR3 region has 14 residues. Between the trimmed V and J ends, which lost 5 bases and 4 bases, there was a span of 14 bases. Germline V gives CDR1 SGHTA, CDR2 FQGNSA. This CDR3 is CASSVVAWGTEAFF. CDR3 DNA sequence: TGTGCCAGCAGCGTGGTAGCCTGGGGCACTGAAGCTTTCTTT.

This clonotype was counted ten times or more. The chain uses TRBV29-1 and TRBJ1-4; a weak D match, TRBD1 (5 bases). Germline V lookup: CDR1 SQVTM, CDR2 ANQGSEA. The CDR3 spans 13 residues. V was trimmed by 6 bases and J by 5 bases, leaving 13 bases between them. CDR3 coding DNA: TGCAGCGTCCCGGGACGGGAGAATGAAAAACTGTTTTTT. Its protein is CSVPGRENEKLFF.

This clonotype was found many times. The J gene is TRBJ2-5, the V gene TRBV5-1; the match to TRBD2 covers 14 bases. V was clipped by 4 bases and J by 4 bases; unmatched bases: 3. The CDR3 contains 15 residues. CDR1 is SGHRS and CDR2 is YFSETQ in the germline V gene. The chain's CDR3 is CASSTGTSGRETQYF. For the CDR3, the DNA is TGCGCCAGCAGCACCGGGACTAGCGGGAGAGAGACCCAGTACTTC.

With respect to this clonotype: A much more abundant neighbour one base away suggests this may be a read error. This sequence joins TRBV27 and TRBJ2-7; 7 bases line up with TRBD1. CDR1 is MNHEY, CDR2 SMNVEV, per germline (reference sequence). The CDR3 runs 12 residues. J was trimmed by 6 bases and V by 5 bases; bases with no gene match: 4. CDR3 DNA: TGTGCCAGCAGTCCGACAGGGACCGAGCAGTACTTC. It encodes CASSPTGTEQYF.

This clonotype was picked up many times. The chain carries TRBV7-9 and TRBJ2-6; D remains ambiguous. The CDR3 spans 17 residues. From germline, CDR1 is SEHNR and CDR2 FQNEAQ (reference sequence). V lost 4 bases and J 0 bases, leaving 13 bases between the germline ends. In DNA, the CDR3 is TGTGCCAGCAGCTCCCTTGGGCGTAGCTCTGGGGCCAACGTCCTGACTTTC. It translates to CASSSLGRSSGANVLTF.

V gene TRBV5-1 combines with J gene TRBJ2-4; D not certain. The ends were cut back, 1 base at V and 8 bases at J, with 16 bases in the middle. Germline loops: CDR1 SGHRS, CDR2 YFSETQ. There are 15 residues in the CDR3. CDR3 nucleotides: TGCGCCAGCAGCTTGACCGGACCTCCCGGAGACATTCAGTACTTC. Translation gives CASSLTGPPGDIQYF.

This clonotype came up many times. The V call is TRBV5-1, the J call TRBJ2-2; D is undetermined. V was clipped by 1 base and J by 2 bases, with 12 bases between them. The CDR3 is made up of 16 amino acids. Germline CDR1 and CDR2: SGHRS and YFSETQ. This CDR3 reads CASSLTADRNTGELFF. CDR3 coding DNA: TGCGCCAGCAGCTTGACCGCAGACCGTAACACCGGGGAGCTGTTTTTT. The variable domain in full, completed from reference TRBV5-1 and TRBJ2-2, reads KAGVTQTPRYLIKTRGQQVTLSCSPISGHRSVSWYQQTPGQGLQFLFEYFSETQRNKGNFPGRFSGRQFSNSRSEMNVSTLELGDSALYLCASSLTADRNTGELFFGEGSRLTVL.

This clonotype has ten or more counts. The CDR3 DNA reads as TGCAGTGCTAAGGGACAGACAGAGAGAAGCAATCAGCCCCAGCATTTT. Amino acids: CSAKGQTERSNQPQHF. This chain connects TRBV20-1 to TRBJ1-5; 7 positions match TRBD1. The CDR3 has 16 amino acids. Trimming at V came to 4 bases and at J to 1 base, leaving 10 bases not matched to a gene. The germline V gene encodes CDR1 DFQATT and CDR2 SNEGSKA (reference sequence).

In this sample, this clonotype turned up many times. The CDR3 DNA sequence: TGTGCCAGCAGGGGGGTGAGGAACACTGAAGCTTTCTTT. Its protein product is CASRGVRNTEAFF. This chain uses TRBV7-8 with TRBJ1-1, with D tentatively TRBD1 (5 bases). Germline CDR1 SGHVS, CDR2 FQNEAQ. The ends were cut back, 6 bases at V and 1 base at J, with 9 bases in the middle. The CDR3 loop spans 13 amino acids. Looking up the rest from reference TRBV7-8 and TRBJ1-1 gives the full variable domain: GAGVSQSPRYKVAKRGQDVALRCDPISGHVSLFWYQQALGQGPEFLTYFQNEAQLDKSGLPSDRFFAERPEGSVSTLKIQRTQQEDSAVYLCASRGVRNTEAFFGQGTRLTVV.

This clonotype was picked up many times. The chain joins TRBV6-1 to TRBJ2-5, with TRBD2 as a possible D gene (7 bases). V shed 5 bases and J shed 5 bases, with 21 bases lying between them. Per germline, CDR1 MNHNS and CDR2 SASEGT. The CDR3 sequence is 16 residues long. In DNA, the CDR3 is TGTGCCAGCAGTCTAATGGGGGGGGGCTTGGGGGAGACCCAGTACTTC. Its translation: CASSLMGGGLGETQYF.

The sample holds many counts of this clonotype. The rearrangement uses TRBV7-9 and TRBJ1-6; 9 positions match TRBD1. Unmatched junction bases numbered 6, after V lost 5 bases and J lost 10 bases. The CDR3 loop spans 14 amino acids. Germline CDR1 SEHNR, CDR2 FQNEAQ (reference sequence). Written as DNA, the CDR3 is TGTGCCAGCAGCCGGGGACAGGGAGGCTCACCCCTCCACTTT. Its translation is CASSRGQGGSPLHF.

For this clonotype: This may come from a read error, since a much larger clone is one base off. The CDR3 here is CASSQEGRGGGQYF. CDR3 DNA sequence: TGTGCCAGCAGCCAAGAGGGCAGGGGCGGCGGGCAGTACTTC. This chain links TRBV3-1 with TRBJ2-7; D might be TRBD1 (6 bases). Germline loops: CDR1 LGHDT, CDR2 YNNKEL (reference sequence). The CDR3 is made up of 14 amino acids. V lost 0 bases to trimming and J lost 9 bases, with 15 bases between them.

This clonotype was detected many times. V usage is TRBV9 and J usage is TRBJ2-1; 12 nucleotides agree with TRBD2. Germline values: CDR1 SGDLS, CDR2 YYNGEE. Trimming took 4 bases from V and 7 from J; bases not matched to a gene: 9. The CDR3 is 16 residues long. This CDR3 reads CASSPKLAGGGNEQFF. The CDR3 bases are TGTGCCAGCAGCCCCAAACTAGCGGGGGGTGGAAATGAGCAGTTCTTC.

This clonotype was counted many times. The chain employs TRBV6-5 and TRBJ2-2; 7 bases line up with TRBD1. V shed 2 bases and J 6 bases; nucleotides not matched to a gene: 6. The CDR3 consists of 15 residues. Germline CDR1 is MNHEY and CDR2 is SVGAGI. CDR3 coding DNA: TGTGCCAGCAGTTACGGGACAGCGCGTCCCGGGGAGCTGTTTTTT. It yields the protein CASSYGTARPGELFF.

Ten or more counts support this clonotype. The chain links TRBV6-2 or TRBV6-3 to TRBJ2-3, with 11 nucleotides matching TRBD2. Germline trimming cut 5 bases from V and 6 bases from J; bases unmatched to any gene: 4. From germline, CDR1 is MNHEY and CDR2 SVGEGT. The CDR3 covers 14 residues. CDR3: CASSRLAGTDTQYF. CDR3 nucleotides: TGTGCCAGCAGTCGACTAGCGGGGACTGATACGCAGTATTTT.

This clonotype was recorded at least ten times. This chain links TRBV15 with TRBJ2-3, with D possibly matching TRBD2 (6 bases). The CDR3 length is 15 residues. V was clipped by 5 bases and J by 2 bases, with 14 bases between them. The germline V gene has CDR1 LNHNV and CDR2 YYDKDF (reference sequence). The CDR3, as DNA: TGTGCCACCAGCCTGAGACGGGGGATCACAGATACGCAGTATTTT. This sequence encodes CATSLRRGITDTQYF. Drawing the rest from reference TRBV15 and TRBJ2-3, the complete variable domain is DAMVIQNPRYQVTQFGKPVTLSCSQTLNHNVMYWYQQKSSQAPKLLFHYYDKDFNNEADTPDNFQSRRPNTSFCFLDIRSPGLGDTAMYLCATSLRRGITDTQYFGPGTRLTVL.